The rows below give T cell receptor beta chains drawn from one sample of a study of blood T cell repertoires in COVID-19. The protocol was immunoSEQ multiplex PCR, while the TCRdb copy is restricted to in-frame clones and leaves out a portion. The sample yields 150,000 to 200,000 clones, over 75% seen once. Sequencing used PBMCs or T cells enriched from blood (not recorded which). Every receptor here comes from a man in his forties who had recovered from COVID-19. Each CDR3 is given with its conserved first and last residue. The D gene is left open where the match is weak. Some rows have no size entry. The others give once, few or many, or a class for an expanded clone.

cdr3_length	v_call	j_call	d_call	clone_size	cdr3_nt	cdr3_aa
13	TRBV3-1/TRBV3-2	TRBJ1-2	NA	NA	TGTGCCAGCAGCCCCCTCAGGGGCTATGGCTACACCTTC	CASSPLRGYGYTF
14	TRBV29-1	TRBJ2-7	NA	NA	TGCAGCGTTGAAACGGGACATATATCCTACGAGCAGTACTTC	CSVETGHISYEQYF
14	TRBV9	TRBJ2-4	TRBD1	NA	TGTGCCAGCAGCGACGGACAGGGGTCGAACATTCAGTACTTC	CASSDGQGSNIQYF
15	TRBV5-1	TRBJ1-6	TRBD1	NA	TGCGCCAGCAGCCCCGGACAGGGGTATAATTCACCCCTCCACTTT	CASSPGQGYNSPLHF
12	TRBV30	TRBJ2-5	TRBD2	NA	TGTGCCTCCCAAGCGGGGCGAGAGACCCAGTACTTC	CASQAGRETQYF
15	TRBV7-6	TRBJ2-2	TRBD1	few	TGTGCCAGCAGCTCGGGACAGAGCTACACCGGGGAGCTGTTTTTT	CASSSGQSYTGELFF
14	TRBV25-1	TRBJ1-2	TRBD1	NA	TGTGCCAGCAGTTTTCGGGGACAGGGCAGAGGCTACACCTTC	CASSFRGQGRGYTF
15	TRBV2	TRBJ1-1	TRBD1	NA	TGTGCCAGCAGTGATCAGGGGGCGTCGAACACTGAAGCTTTCTTT	CASSDQGASNTEAFF
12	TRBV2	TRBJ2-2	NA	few	TGTGCCAGCAGGGAGGGAAACCGGGAGCTGTTTTTT	CASREGNRELFF
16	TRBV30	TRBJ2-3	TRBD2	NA	TGTGCCTGGAGTACCTCTCGGACTAGCGTCCCAGATACGCAGTATTTT	CAWSTSRTSVPDTQYF
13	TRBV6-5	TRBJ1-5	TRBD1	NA	TGTGCCAGCGGACAGGATGGGGGTCAGCCCCAGCATTTT	CASGQDGGQPQHF
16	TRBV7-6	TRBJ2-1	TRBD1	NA	TGTGCCAGCAGCTTAGGAGGACAGGGGGCGGAGTATGAGCAGTTCTTC	CASSLGGQGAEYEQFF
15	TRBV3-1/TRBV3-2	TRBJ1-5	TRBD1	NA	TGTGCCAGCAGCCAAGGGGGACAGGGAACTCAGCCCCAGCATTTT	CASSQGGQGTQPQHF
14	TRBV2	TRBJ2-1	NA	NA	TGTGCCAGCAGTGGAGGGCGAACGGGGAATGAGCAGTTCTTC	CASSGGRTGNEQFF
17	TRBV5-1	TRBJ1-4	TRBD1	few	TGCGCCAGCAGCTTACAACCGACAGGGGCCGCAGGTGAAAAACTGTTTTTT	CASSLQPTGAAGEKLFF
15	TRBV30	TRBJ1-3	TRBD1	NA	TGTGCCTGGACCATTCCTGGGACAGCTGGAAACACCATATATTTT	CAWTIPGTAGNTIYF
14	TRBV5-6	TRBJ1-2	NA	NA	TGTGCCAGCACCAAAGCTACAGGCTTATATGGCTACACCTTC	CASTKATGLYGYTF
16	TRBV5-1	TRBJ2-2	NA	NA	TGCGCCAGCAGCTTGGCCGAACTAGGGTCCACCGGGGAGCTGTTTTTT	CASSLAELGSTGELFF
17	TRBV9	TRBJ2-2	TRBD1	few	TGTGCCAGCAGTGAACAACAGGGGGCGGTTCGTCCCGGGGAGCTGTTTTTT	CASSEQQGAVRPGELFF
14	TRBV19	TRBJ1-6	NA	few	TGTGCCAGTGCCCGGGGGGAGGTGAATTCACCCCTCCACTTT	CASARGEVNSPLHF
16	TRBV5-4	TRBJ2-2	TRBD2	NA	TGTGCCAGCAGCTATAGCGGGGGGGCGAACACCGGGGAGCTGTTTTTT	CASSYSGGANTGELFF
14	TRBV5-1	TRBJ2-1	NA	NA	TGCGCCAGCAGCCAAGTGACGGGGAACAATGAGCAGTTCTTC	CASSQVTGNNEQFF
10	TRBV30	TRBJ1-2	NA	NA	TGTGCTCTCTTTAACTATGGCTACACCTTC	CALFNYGYTF
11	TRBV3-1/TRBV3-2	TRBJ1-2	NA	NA	TGTGCCAGCAGCCAAGCTACTGGCTACACCTTC	CASSQATGYTF
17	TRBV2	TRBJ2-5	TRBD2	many	TGTGCCAGCAGAGACGGGACTAGCGGGGGCCGAGAAGAGACCCAGTACTTC	CASRDGTSGGREETQYF
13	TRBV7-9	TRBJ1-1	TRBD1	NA	TGTGCCAGCAGCCCACAGGGGGGCACTGAAGCTTTCTTT	CASSPQGGTEAFF
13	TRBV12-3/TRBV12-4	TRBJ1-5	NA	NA	TGTGCCAGCAGTCCAGGGGCAGGTCAGCCCCAGCATTTT	CASSPGAGQPQHF
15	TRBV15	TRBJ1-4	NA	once	TGTGCCACCAGCAGAGAAGGCGGTGTAGGCGAAAAACTGTTTTTT	CATSREGGVGEKLFF
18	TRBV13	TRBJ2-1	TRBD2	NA	TGTGCCAGCAGTCCCACCCCCCCTGGGTTAGCGGGAAACAATGAGCAGTTCTTC	CASSPTPPGLAGNNEQFF
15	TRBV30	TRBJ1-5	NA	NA	TGTGCCTGGAGTGTACTGGGGGGAGAGAATCAGCCCCAGCATTTT	CAWSVLGGENQPQHF
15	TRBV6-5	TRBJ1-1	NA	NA	TGTGCCAGCAGTTACATGGGGGGGATGAACACTGAAGCTTTCTTT	CASSYMGGMNTEAFF
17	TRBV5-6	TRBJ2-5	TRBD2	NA	TGTGCCAGCAGCCCCCTCGGGTTAGCGGGGGGGGGAGAGACCCAGTACTTC	CASSPLGLAGGGETQYF
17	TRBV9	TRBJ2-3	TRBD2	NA	TGTGCCAGCAGCGCTAGCGGGGGGGCCTTGAACACAGATACGCAGTATTTT	CASSASGGALNTDTQYF
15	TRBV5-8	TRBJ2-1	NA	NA	TGTGCCAGCAGCCCCGCAGGGACAAACTACAATGAGCAGTTCTTC	CASSPAGTNYNEQFF
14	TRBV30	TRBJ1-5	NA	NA	TGTGCCTGGAGCCGGACCTCAGGGAACCAGCCCCAGCATTTT	CAWSRTSGNQPQHF
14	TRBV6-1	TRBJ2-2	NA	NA	TGTGCCAGCAGTGAAAGAGGATACACCGGGGAGCTGTTTTTT	CASSERGYTGELFF
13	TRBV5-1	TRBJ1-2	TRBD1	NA	TGCGCCAGCAGCTCGGACAGGGGGCATGGCTACACCTTC	CASSSDRGHGYTF
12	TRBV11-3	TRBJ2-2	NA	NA	TGTGCCAGCAGCTTCGAGGCCGGGGAGCTGTTTTTT	CASSFEAGELFF
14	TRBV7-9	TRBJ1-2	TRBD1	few	TGTGCCAGCAGGCTCTCAGGGGGACACTATGGCTACACCTTC	CASRLSGGHYGYTF
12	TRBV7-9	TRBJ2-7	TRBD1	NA	TGTGCCAGCAGCGGGGACAGCTACGAGCAGTACTTC	CASSGDSYEQYF
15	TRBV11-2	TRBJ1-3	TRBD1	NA	TGTGCCAGCAGCAAGACAGGGGAAAATGGAAACACCATATATTTT	CASSKTGENGNTIYF
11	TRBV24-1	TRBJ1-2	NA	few	TGTGCCACCACAGGATCACGCGGCTACACCTTC	CATTGSRGYTF
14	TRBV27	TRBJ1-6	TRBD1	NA	TGTGCCAGCAGGATACAGGGGGCCGGTTCACCCCTCCACTTT	CASRIQGAGSPLHF
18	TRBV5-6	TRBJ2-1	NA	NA	TGTGCCAGCAGCTCGATCCGCACTAGCTCGAATTCCTACAATGAGCAGTTCTTC	CASSSIRTSSNSYNEQFF
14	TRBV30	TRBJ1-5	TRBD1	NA	TGTGCCTGGGACTCCGGGACAGGGTACCAGCCCCAGCATTTT	CAWDSGTGYQPQHF
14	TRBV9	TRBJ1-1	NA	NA	TGTGCCAGCAGCGTAGTGTCGGGGAACACTGAAGCTTTCTTT	CASSVVSGNTEAFF
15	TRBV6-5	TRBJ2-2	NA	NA	TGTGCCAGCAACCCCGGATGGGGGGTGACCGGGGAGCTGTTTTTT	CASNPGWGVTGELFF
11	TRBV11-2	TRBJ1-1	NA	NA	TGTGCCAGCAGCTCCCGCGGTGAAGCTTTCTTT	CASSSRGEAFF
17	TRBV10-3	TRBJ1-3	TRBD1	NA	TGTGCCATCAGGGGGGGACAGGAGGGTTTGTCTGGAAACACCATATATTTT	CAIRGGQEGLSGNTIYF
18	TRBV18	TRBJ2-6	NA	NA	TGTGCCAGCTCACCCTCGTGGCAGGGGAGTGCTGGGGCCAACGTCCTGACTTTC	CASSPSWQGSAGANVLTF
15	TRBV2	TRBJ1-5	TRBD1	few	TGTGCCAGCATGGGGGCCAGGGGGAACAATCAGCCCCAGCATTTT	CASMGARGNNQPQHF
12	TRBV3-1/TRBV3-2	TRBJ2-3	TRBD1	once	TGTGCCAGCAGCCCGAACAGGGGTTCGCAGTATTTT	CASSPNRGSQYF
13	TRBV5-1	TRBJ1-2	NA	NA	TGCGCCAGCAGGGCGGACAGAAACTATGGCTACACCTTC	CASRADRNYGYTF